This passage covers 23 T cell receptor beta chains from one sample sequenced in a study of blood T cell repertoires in COVID-19. Only in-frame clones appear in the TCRdb table, and some are missing; sequencing was by immunoSEQ multiplex PCR. The sample lists 70,000 or so clones; about 74% were seen once. Sequencing used peripheral blood. These receptors were obtained from a human donor in a cohort sampled during active COVID-19.

The chain carries TRBV28 and TRBJ2-1; D possibly corresponds to TRBD1 (5 bases). The CDR3 is 12 residues long. Trimming took 6 bases from V and 11 from J, leaving 14 bases between them. The germline CDR1 and CDR2 sequences are MDHEN and SYDVKM. DNA for the CDR3: TGTGCCAGCAGAGTCCCCCGACAGAAGCAGTTCTTC. Translating it yields CASRVPRQKQFF.

The chain recombines TRBV5-1 with TRBJ1-1; D is undetermined. The CDR3 totals 15 residues. V lost 0 bases to trimming and J lost 1 base, with 10 bases between them. Germline values: CDR1 SGHRS, CDR2 YFSETQ. The CDR3 DNA is TGCGCCAGCAGCTTGGATACGAGGAGGAACACTGAAGCTTTCTTT. Protein sequence: CASSLDTRRNTEAFF.

The chain combines TRBV28 with TRBJ2-1, with D perhaps matching TRBD2 (6 bases). CDR3 size: 15 residues. V was trimmed by 7 bases and J by 8 bases, leaving 21 bases between them. The germline V gene has CDR1 MDHEN and CDR2 SYDVKM. The CDR3 DNA sequence: TGTGCCAGCAACCCCCCAGCGGGCCGAAGCGATGAGCAGTTCTTC. Its translation is CASNPPAGRSDEQFF.

CDR3 in amino acids: CASSFSGQGPGEQYF. CDR3 DNA: TGTGCCAGCAGTTTCTCCGGACAGGGCCCTGGCGAGCAGTACTTC. The chain uses TRBV28 and TRBJ2-7, with TRBD1 identical over 8 bases. The junction had 10 bases not matched to a gene; V was cut back by 3 bases and J by 6 bases. The length of the CDR3 is 15 residues. The germline V gene has CDR1 MDHEN and CDR2 SYDVKM.

The chain links TRBV20-1 to TRBJ1-5, with TRBD1 matching over 8 bases. The CDR3 is made up of 15 amino acids. V was clipped by 3 bases and J by 4 bases; unmatched bases: 8. CDR1 and CDR2 from the germline V gene are DFQATT and SNEGSKA (reference sequence). The CDR3: CSASPPTGGNQPQHF. The CDR3 region has the DNA TGCAGTGCTAGTCCCCCCACAGGGGGAAATCAGCCCCAGCATTTT.

This sequence joins TRBV12-3 or TRBV12-4 and TRBJ1-5; possibly TRBD1 for D (6 bases). This CDR3 region has 13 residues. The germline V and J ends were trimmed by 6 bases and 3 bases, with 9 bases remaining between them. CDR3 bases: TGTGCCAGCAGCGGACAGATCAATCAGCCCCAGCATTTT. Encoded protein: CASSGQINQPQHF.

The genes are TRBV11-2 and TRBJ2-5; no reliable D call. The CDR3 has 12 residues. From germline, CDR1 is SGHAT and CDR2 FQNNGV. The ends were cut back, 3 bases at V and 4 bases at J, with 6 bases in the middle. The CDR3 sequence is CASSFVSETQYF. The CDR3 coding sequence is TGTGCCAGCAGCTTCGTTTCAGAGACCCAGTACTTC.

The CDR3 coding sequence is TGTGCCAGCAGTTCCCTTAATTCACCCCTCCACTTT. Translated: CASSSLNSPLHF. The chain combines TRBV6-2 or TRBV6-3 with TRBJ1-6; D remains ambiguous. The CDR3 covers 12 residues. V gave up 4 bases and J gave up 6 bases, with 4 bases separating them. Germline V lookup: CDR1 MNHEY, CDR2 SVGEGT.

The chain has TRBV6-5 and TRBJ2-3; 7 nucleotides line up with TRBD2. With 10 bases clipped from V and 4 bases from J, the junction kept 14 bases outside the gene matches. Germline V lookup: CDR1 MNHEY, CDR2 SVGAGI. The CDR3 extends over 15 amino acids. CDR3 DNA sequence: TGTGCCACCCTCTCTGGCGGGGGTCCCCCAGATACGCAGTATTTT. Its protein is CATLSGGGPPDTQYF.

The J gene is TRBJ2-3, the V gene TRBV28; the match to TRBD2 covers 7 bases. The trim removed 3 bases at V and 1 base at J, leaving 7 bases unmatched. In germline, CDR1 is MDHEN, CDR2 SYDVKM. CDR3 length equals 16 residues. CDR3 DNA sequence: TGTGCCAGCAGTTTGGCGGGAGTGGTTGGCACAGATACGCAGTATTTT. Amino acids: CASSLAGVVGTDTQYF.

The chain combines TRBV5-8 with TRBJ2-2; the match to TRBD1 covers 7 bases. The CDR3 consists of 16 residues. Germline CDR1 is SGHTS and CDR2 is YDEGEE. V trimming: 4 bases; J trimming: 2 bases; junction bases outside the gene matches: 8. CDR3 DNA: TGTGCCAGCAGCGTCTACAGGGGCCTCAACACCGGGGAGCTGTTTTTT. Protein product: CASSVYRGLNTGELFF. The full variable domain, its missing parts supplied by reference TRBV5-8 and TRBJ2-2, is EAGVTQSPTHLIKTRGQQATLRCSPISGHTSVYWYQQALGLGLQFLLWYDEGEERNRGNFPPRFSGRQFPNYSSELNVNALELEDSALYLCASSVYRGLNTGELFFGEGSRLTVL.

The rearrangement links TRBV11-2 to TRBJ2-5; maybe TRBD2 (5 bases). The length of the CDR3 is 19 residues. The germline V and J ends were trimmed by 2 bases and 2 bases, with 24 bases remaining between them. Germline V gene data show CDR1 as SGHAT and CDR2 as FQNNGV. The CDR3 loop is CASSLRLGWSTGKQETQYF. The CDR3 DNA sequence: TGTGCCAGCAGCTTAAGACTCGGGTGGAGTACCGGGAAACAAGAGACCCAGTACTTC. Based on the CDR3 plus reference TRBV11-2 and TRBJ2-5, the full variable domain is EAGVAQSPRYKIIEKRQSVAFWCNPISGHATLYWYQQILGQGPKLLIQFQNNGVVDDSQLPKDRFSAERLKGVDSTLKIQPAKLEDSAVYLCASSLRLGWSTGKQETQYFGPGTRLLVL.

In the case of this clone: The identical CDR3 is also encoded by other nucleotide sequences in the sample. This chain connects TRBV7-2 to TRBJ2-3, with D uncertain. The germline V gene encodes CDR1 SGHTA and CDR2 FQGNSA. V lost 0 bases and J 2 bases, leaving 3 bases between the germline ends. CDR3 length equals 13 residues. The DNA of the CDR3 is TGTGCCAGCAGCTTAGCGTACACAGATACGCAGTATTTT. Its translation: CASSLAYTDTQYF.

V is TRBV2 and J is TRBJ2-3, with D perhaps TRBD1 (8 bases). This CDR3 has 16 amino acids. V shed 5 bases and J shed 5 bases, with 20 bases lying between them. Germline lookup yields CDR1 SNHLY and CDR2 FYNNEI. CDR3 residues: CASSSVQGAGVDTQYF. CDR3 nucleotide sequence: TGTGCCAGCAGTTCAGTGCAGGGGGCGGGGGTAGATACGCAGTATTTT.

To note about this clone: One end of the junction fails to match germline, which may point to a read error. The J gene is TRBJ2-1, the V gene TRBV7-7; 10 bases are a match to TRBD1. The germline V gene encodes CDR1 SSHAT and CDR2 FNYEAQ (reference sequence). This CDR3 region has 15 residues. CDR3 nucleotides: TGTGCTAGCAGCCCCCCTGGGACAGGGGTCGATGAGCAGTTCTTC. Amino acid sequence: CASSPPGTGVDEQFF.

The CDR3 DNA follows: TGTGCCAGCAGCCCCGACAGGGTTTGGGACGAGCAGTACTTC. Its protein product is CASSPDRVWDEQYF. The V and J genes are TRBV11-2 and TRBJ2-7; TRBD1 matches at 7 bases. The V segment lost 5 bases and the J segment 5 bases; nucleotides outside the gene matches: 9. The CDR3 has 14 residues. The germline V gene has CDR1 SGHAT and CDR2 FQNNGV. Filled out from reference TRBV11-2 and TRBJ2-7, the complete variable domain reads EAGVAQSPRYKIIEKRQSVAFWCNPISGHATLYWYQQILGQGPKLLIQFQNNGVVDDSQLPKDRFSAERLKGVDSTLKIQPAKLEDSAVYLCASSPDRVWDEQYFGPGTRLTVT.

The chain combines TRBV6-5 with TRBJ1-1; tentatively, D is TRBD1 (6 bases). The V gene lost 4 bases and the J gene lost 3 bases, with 12 bases spanning the gap. The CDR3 consists of 14 residues. Germline V gene lookup returns CDR1 MNHEY and CDR2 SVGAGI. The CDR3, as DNA: TGTGCCAGCAGTTCCAGGGGTAGGGACACTGAAGCTTTCTTT. Translating it yields CASSSRGRDTEAFF.

This clone occurred once. V gene TRBV11-2 combines with J gene TRBJ2-5, with D tentatively TRBD2 (6 bases). The CDR3 contains 14 residues. Germline values: CDR1 SGHAT, CDR2 FQNNGV. V lost 2 bases and J lost 1, with 8 bases in between. The CDR3 DNA follows: TGTGCCAGCAGCTTAATGGGGGGCCAAGAGACCCAGTACTTC. Amino acid sequence: CASSLMGGQETQYF.

The chain recombines TRBV7-9 with TRBJ2-1; 8 bases map to TRBD1. V dropped 5 bases and J dropped 4; count of bases not matched to a gene: 7. Per the germline V gene, CDR1 is SEHNR and CDR2 is FQNEAQ (reference sequence). This CDR3 comprises 15 residues. CDR3 protein: CASSLTGGEYNEQFF. The DNA of the CDR3 is TGTGCCAGCAGCCTAACAGGGGGAGAGTACAATGAGCAGTTCTTC.

The gene calls are TRBV27 and TRBJ2-1, with 9 nucleotides matching TRBD2. The V gene's germline CDR1 is MNHEY and CDR2 SMNVEV (reference sequence). J lost 4 bases, V lost 5 bases, and 9 bases had no gene match. The CDR3 covers 16 residues. Here the CDR3 reads CASSGGGLAGYNEQFF. The CDR3 DNA reads TGTGCCAGCAGTGGAGGGGGGCTAGCGGGGTACAATGAGCAGTTCTTC.

V and J are TRBV5-4 and TRBJ1-2; 8 nucleotides agree with TRBD1. V lost 4 bases, J lost 6 bases, and 5 bases stayed unmatched. The germline gives CDR1 SGHNT, CDR2 YYREEE (reference sequence). The CDR3 spans 13 residues. The CDR3 is CASSQQGADGYTF. The CDR3 bases are TGTGCCAGCAGCCAGCAGGGGGCGGATGGCTACACCTTC.

This chain joins TRBV28 and TRBJ1-5; D remains ambiguous. V was clipped by 3 bases and J by 3 bases, with 6 bases between them. CDR1 and CDR2 from the germline V gene are MDHEN and SYDVKM. This CDR3 is 13 amino acids long. DNA of the CDR3: TGTGCCAGCAGTTTGACTCCCAATCAGCCCCAGCATTTT. Amino acids: CASSLTPNQPQHF.

V and J are TRBV2 and TRBJ2-2; D is unresolved. Germline assignment: CDR1 SNHLY and CDR2 FYNNEI. V lost 8 bases, J lost 3 bases, and 13 bases lay in between. The CDR3 spans 14 residues. DNA of the CDR3: TGTGCCAGCGAGGCCGAACGAGACACCGGGGAGCTGTTTTTT. As protein: CASEAERDTGELFF.